The subject of this entry is one T cell receptor (beta chain). These data belong to a study of blood T cell repertoires in COVID-19. As for the study in general: From the United States, Italy and Spain came samples of acute and convalescent COVID-19. Nucleic acid was either cDNA or gDNA, and it came from T cells, B-cell-depleted T cells, or PBMCs.

Between the trimmed V and J ends, which lost 2 bases and 6 bases, there was a span of 10 bases. This CDR3 comprises 13 residues. The V gene's germline CDR1 is KGHSH and CDR2 LQKENI. Per the study methods: Reference gene primer amplification gave estimated nucleated cell counts. The repertoire was sequenced with immunoSEQ multiplex PCR; TCRdb's copy has only in-frame clones and lacks some. V and J calls and clone size are those listed in that table; D and trimming were worked out from the DNA. The data contain fewer than 450,000 clones, about 90% of them singletons. The sample consisted of peripheral blood. This chain uses TRBV18 with TRBJ1-1; D possibly corresponds to TRBD1 (6 bases). The TCR comes from a woman between 18 and 30 years old who had recovered from COVID-19. CDR3 in amino acids: CASSPDRSAEAFF. The CDR3 DNA reads TGTGCCAGCTCACCAGACAGGAGCGCTGAAGCTTTCTTT.